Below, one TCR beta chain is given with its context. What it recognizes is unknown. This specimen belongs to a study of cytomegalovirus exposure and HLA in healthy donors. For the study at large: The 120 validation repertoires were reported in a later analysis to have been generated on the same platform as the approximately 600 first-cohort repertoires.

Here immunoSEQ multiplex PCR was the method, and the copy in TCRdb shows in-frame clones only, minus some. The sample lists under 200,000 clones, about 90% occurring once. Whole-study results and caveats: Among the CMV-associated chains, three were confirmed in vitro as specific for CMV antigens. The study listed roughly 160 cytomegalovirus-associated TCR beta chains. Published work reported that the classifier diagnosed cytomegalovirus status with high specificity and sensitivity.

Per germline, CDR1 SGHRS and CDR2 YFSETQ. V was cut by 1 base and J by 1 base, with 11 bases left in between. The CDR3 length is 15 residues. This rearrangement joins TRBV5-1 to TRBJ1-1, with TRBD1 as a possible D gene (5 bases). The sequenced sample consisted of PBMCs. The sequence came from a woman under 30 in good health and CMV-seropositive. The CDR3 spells CASSLILGQNTEAFF. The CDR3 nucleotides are TGCGCCAGCAGCTTGATACTGGGGCAGAACACTGAAGCTTTCTTT.